This T cell receptor (beta chain) was captured in a study of cytomegalovirus exposure and HLA in healthy donors. Comments on this clone: The target antigen is unknown.

CDR1 and CDR2 (germline): SGHRS, YFSETQ. V lost 4 bases and J lost 3; bases outside the gene matches: 8. The CDR3 spans 16 residues. Study-wide findings and caveats: Reports credit the classifier with highly specific, highly sensitive diagnosis of cytomegalovirus status. TCR beta chains numbering roughly 150 were designated cytomegalovirus-associated. A highly shared variant cluster was judged a likely technical artifact.

PCR employed 60 Vbeta and 13 Jbeta primers. The repertoire was sequenced with immunoSEQ multiplex PCR; TCRdb's copy has only in-frame clones and lacks some. This sample has roughly 200,000 clones; approximately 79% occur once, and the top ten carry approximately 4.4%. Though probably carrying unrecorded immune exposures, donors were nominally healthy at sampling. V gene TRBV5-1 combines with J gene TRBJ2-1, with TRBD1 matching 9 bases. This receptor was identified in a young woman in good health and CMV-seropositive. Sequencing input: PBMCs. The CDR3 sequence is CASSGRTGEGYNEQFF. Here the CDR3 DNA reads TGCGCCAGCAGCGGAAGGACAGGGGAAGGCTACAATGAGCAGTTCTTC. Full variable domain (missing parts from reference TRBV5-1 and TRBJ2-1): KAGVTQTPRYLIKTRGQQVTLSCSPISGHRSVSWYQQTPGQGLQFLFEYFSETQRNKGNFPGRFSGRQFSNSRSEMNVSTLELGDSALYLCASSGRTGEGYNEQFFGPGTRLTVL.